The entry that follows covers one T cell receptor beta chain sequence. The target antigen is unknown. One end of the junction varies from germline; a read error may be responsible. Specified treatment: some 20 received Ad26.COV2.S at low or high dose, single or two shots; 5 received placebo; per-sample allocation not given. The study sampled participants on day 63 after the first vaccine or placebo injection. The data were taken from a study of Ad26.COV2.S vaccination and SARS-CoV-2 variants. About the research overall: Donor was one of the participants in the Ad26.COV2.S arm of the COV1001 trial.

The CDR3 has 14 residues. Per the germline V gene, CDR1 is SGHRS and CDR2 is YFSETQ. Clones were sequenced by immunoSEQ multiplex PCR, and TCRdb holds only the in-frame ones, with some missing. Here the sample spans 300,000 to 400,000 clones, about 87% being singletons. Overall study findings and caveats: The analyses of TCR breadth and depth may have understated the size of total T cell responses.

The TCR sequence derives from a person between 18 and 60 years old who received the Ad26.COV2.S COVID-19 vaccine or a placebo. The chain couples TRBV5-1 to TRBJ2-3, with 12 positions matching TRBD1. Sequencing was performed on peripheral blood, taken in a trial of Ad26.COV2.S vaccine versus placebo. The CDR3 bases are TGCGCCAGCAGAGGGACAGGGGGCACCGATACGCAGTATTTT. Translating gives CASRGTGGTDTQYF. Looking up the rest from reference TRBV5-1 and TRBJ2-3 gives the full variable domain: KAGVTQTPRYLIKTRGQQVTLSCSPISGHRSVSWYQQTPGQGLQFLFEYFSETQRNKGNFPGRFSGRQFSNSRSEMNVSTLELGDSALYLCASRGTGGTDTQYFGPGTRLTVL.